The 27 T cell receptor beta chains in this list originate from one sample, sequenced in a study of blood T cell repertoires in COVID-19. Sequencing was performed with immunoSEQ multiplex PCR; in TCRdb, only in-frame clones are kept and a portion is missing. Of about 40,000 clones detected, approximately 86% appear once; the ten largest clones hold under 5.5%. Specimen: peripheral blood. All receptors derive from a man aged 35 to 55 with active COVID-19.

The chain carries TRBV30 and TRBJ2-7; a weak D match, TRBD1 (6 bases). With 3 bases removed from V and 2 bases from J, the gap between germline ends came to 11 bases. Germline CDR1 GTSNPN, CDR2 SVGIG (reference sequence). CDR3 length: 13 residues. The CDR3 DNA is TGTGCCTGGAGAAGACAGGCTACCTACGAGCAGTACTTC. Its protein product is CAWRRQATYEQYF.

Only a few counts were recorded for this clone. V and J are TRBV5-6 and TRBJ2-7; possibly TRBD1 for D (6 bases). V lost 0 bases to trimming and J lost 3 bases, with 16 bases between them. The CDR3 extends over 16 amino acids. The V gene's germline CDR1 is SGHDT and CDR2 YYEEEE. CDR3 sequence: CASSLDGTQGNYEQYF. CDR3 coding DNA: TGTGCCAGCAGCTTGGACGGGACACAAGGGAACTACGAGCAGTACTTC.

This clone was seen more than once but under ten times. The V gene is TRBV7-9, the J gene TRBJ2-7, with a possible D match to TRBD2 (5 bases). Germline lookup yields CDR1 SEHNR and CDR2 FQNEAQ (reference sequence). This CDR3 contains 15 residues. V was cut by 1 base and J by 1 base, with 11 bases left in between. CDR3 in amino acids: CASSLGRTLSYEQYF. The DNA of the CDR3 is TGTGCCAGCAGCTTAGGCCGGACTCTTTCCTACGAGCAGTACTTC.

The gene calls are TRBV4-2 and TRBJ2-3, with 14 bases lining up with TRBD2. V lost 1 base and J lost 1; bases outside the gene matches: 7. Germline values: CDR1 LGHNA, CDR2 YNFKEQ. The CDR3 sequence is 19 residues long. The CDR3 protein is CASSQVPGLAGGGTDTQYF. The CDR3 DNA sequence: TGTGCCAGCAGCCAAGTTCCCGGACTAGCGGGAGGTGGCACAGATACGCAGTATTTT.

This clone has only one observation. The CDR3 sequence is CASQRTGSHEQYF. Written as DNA, the CDR3 is TGTGCCAGCCAACGGACAGGGTCCCACGAGCAGTACTTC. The J gene is TRBJ2-7, the V gene TRBV27; 8 nucleotides align to TRBD1. In germline, CDR1 is MNHEY, CDR2 SMNVEV (reference sequence). CDR3 size: 13 residues. The V segment lost 8 bases and the J segment 5 bases; nucleotides outside the gene matches: 8.

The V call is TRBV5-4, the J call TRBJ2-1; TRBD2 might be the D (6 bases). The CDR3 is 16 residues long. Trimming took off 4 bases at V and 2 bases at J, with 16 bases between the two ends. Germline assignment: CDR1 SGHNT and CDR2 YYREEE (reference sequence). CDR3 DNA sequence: TGTGCCAGCAGCCCGCAACTAGCCACAACCTACAATGAGCAGTTCTTC. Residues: CASSPQLATTYNEQFF. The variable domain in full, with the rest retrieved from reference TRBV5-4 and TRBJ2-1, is ETGVTQSPTHLIKTRGQQVTLRCSSQSGHNTVSWYQQALGQGPQFIFQYYREEENGRGNFPPRFSGLQFPNYSSELNVNALELDDSALYLCASSPQLATTYNEQFFGPGTRLTVL.

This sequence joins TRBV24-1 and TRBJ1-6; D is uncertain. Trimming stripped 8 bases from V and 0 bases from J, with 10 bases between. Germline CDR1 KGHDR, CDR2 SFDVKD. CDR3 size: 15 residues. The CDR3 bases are TGTGCCACCACTTCCGCCAGCTCCTATAATTCACCCCTCCACTTT. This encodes CATTSASSYNSPLHF.

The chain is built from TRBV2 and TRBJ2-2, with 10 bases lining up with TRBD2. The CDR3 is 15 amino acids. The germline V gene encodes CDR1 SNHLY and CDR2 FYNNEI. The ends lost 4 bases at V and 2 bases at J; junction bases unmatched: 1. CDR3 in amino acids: CASSGTSGNTGELFF. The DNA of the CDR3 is TGTGCCAGCAGTGGGACTAGCGGAAACACCGGGGAGCTGTTTTTT. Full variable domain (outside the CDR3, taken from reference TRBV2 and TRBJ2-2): EPEVTQTPSHQVTQMGQEVILRCVPISNHLYFYWYRQILGQKVEFLVSFYNNEISEKSEIFDDQFSVERPDGSNFTLKIRSTKLEDSAMYFCASSGTSGNTGELFFGEGSRLTVL.

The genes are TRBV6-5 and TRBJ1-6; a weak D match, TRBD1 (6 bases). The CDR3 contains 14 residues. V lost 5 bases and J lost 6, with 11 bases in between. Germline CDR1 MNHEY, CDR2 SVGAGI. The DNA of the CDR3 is TGTGCCAGCAGTCCGACAGGATCTAATTCACCCCTCCACTTT. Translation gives CASSPTGSNSPLHF.

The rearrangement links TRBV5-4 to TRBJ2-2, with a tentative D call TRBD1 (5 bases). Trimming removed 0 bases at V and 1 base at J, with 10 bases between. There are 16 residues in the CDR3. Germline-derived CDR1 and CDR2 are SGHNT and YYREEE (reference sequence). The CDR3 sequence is CASSLVPGLNTGELFF. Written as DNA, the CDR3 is TGTGCCAGCAGCTTGGTGCCAGGGTTGAACACCGGGGAGCTGTTTTTT.

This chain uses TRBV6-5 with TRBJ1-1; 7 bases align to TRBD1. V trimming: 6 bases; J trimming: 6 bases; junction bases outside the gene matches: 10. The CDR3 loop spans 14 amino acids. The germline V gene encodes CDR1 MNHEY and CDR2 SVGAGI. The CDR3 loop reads CASRRQGRVPEAFF. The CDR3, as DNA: TGTGCCAGCAGAAGACAGGGAAGGGTCCCTGAAGCTTTCTTT.

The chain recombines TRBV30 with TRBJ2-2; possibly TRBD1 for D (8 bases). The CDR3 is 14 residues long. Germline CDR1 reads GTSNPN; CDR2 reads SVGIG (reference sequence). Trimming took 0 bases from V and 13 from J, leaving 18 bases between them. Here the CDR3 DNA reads TGTGCCTGGAGTGTTGGCACAGGGGGGGGAGGGCTGTTTTTT. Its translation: CAWSVGTGGGGLFF.

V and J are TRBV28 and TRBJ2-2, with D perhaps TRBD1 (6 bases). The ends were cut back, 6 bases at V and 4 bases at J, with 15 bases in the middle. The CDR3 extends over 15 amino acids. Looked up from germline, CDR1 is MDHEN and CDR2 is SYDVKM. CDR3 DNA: TGTGCCAGCAGGCCGAGGACAGAATCCACCGGGGAGCTGTTTTTT. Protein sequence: CASRPRTESTGELFF.

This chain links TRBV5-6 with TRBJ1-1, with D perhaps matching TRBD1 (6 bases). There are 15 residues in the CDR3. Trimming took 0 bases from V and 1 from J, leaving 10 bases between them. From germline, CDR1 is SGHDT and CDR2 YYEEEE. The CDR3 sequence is CASSLGGHTNTEAFF. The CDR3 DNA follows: TGTGCCAGCAGCTTGGGGGGACATACGAACACTGAAGCTTTCTTT. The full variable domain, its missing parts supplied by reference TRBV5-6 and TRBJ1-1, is DAGVTQSPTHLIKTRGQQVTLRCSPKSGHDTVSWYQQALGQGPQFIFQYYEEEERQRGNFPDRFSGHQFPNYSSELNVNALLLGDSALYLCASSLGGHTNTEAFFGQGTRLTVV.

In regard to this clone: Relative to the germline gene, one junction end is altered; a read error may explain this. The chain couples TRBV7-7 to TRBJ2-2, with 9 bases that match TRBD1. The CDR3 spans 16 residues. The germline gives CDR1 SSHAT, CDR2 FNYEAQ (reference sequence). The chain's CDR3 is CASSPRKQGAGGELFF. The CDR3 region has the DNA TGTGCTAGCAGCCCTAGGAAACAGGGGGCTGGAGGGGAGCTGTTTTTT.

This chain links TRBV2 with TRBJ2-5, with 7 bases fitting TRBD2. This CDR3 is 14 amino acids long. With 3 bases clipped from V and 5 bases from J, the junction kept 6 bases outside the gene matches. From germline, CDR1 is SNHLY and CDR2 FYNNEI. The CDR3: CASSDGRAGETQYF. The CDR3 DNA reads TGTGCCAGCAGTGATGGGAGGGCCGGGGAGACCCAGTACTTC.

CDR3 sequence: CASSLSGTGENANTGELFF. Written as DNA, the CDR3 is TGTGCCAGCAGCTTGTCCGGGACAGGGGAAAACGCGAACACCGGGGAGCTGTTTTTT. The chain couples TRBV7-8 to TRBJ2-2, with 10 bases identical to TRBD1. The CDR3 sequence is 19 residues long. V dropped 3 bases and J dropped 0; count of bases not matched to a gene: 10. The germline V gene encodes CDR1 SGHVS and CDR2 FQNEAQ.

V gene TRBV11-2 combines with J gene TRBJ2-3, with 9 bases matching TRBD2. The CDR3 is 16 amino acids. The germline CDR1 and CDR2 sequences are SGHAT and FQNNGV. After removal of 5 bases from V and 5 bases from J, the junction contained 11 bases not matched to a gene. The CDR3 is CASSAGLAGLRDTQYF. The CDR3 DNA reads TGTGCCAGCAGCGCAGGCCTAGCGGGACTTAGAGATACGCAGTATTTT.

CDR3 sequence reads: CASSSTGLAQPTYNEQFF. Written as DNA, the CDR3 is TGTGCCAGCAGCTCCACGGGACTAGCACAACCCACCTACAATGAGCAGTTCTTC. The genes are TRBV13 and TRBJ2-1; 9 nucleotides agree with TRBD2. With V trimmed by 4 bases and J by 2 bases, 12 bases remained unmatched. There are 18 residues in the CDR3. CDR1 and CDR2 from the germline V gene are PRHDT and FYEKMQ (reference sequence).

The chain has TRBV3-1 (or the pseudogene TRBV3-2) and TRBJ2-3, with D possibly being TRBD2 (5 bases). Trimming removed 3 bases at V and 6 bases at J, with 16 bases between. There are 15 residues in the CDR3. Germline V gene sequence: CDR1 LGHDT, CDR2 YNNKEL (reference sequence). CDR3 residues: CASSHSGGTWDTQYF. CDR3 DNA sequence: TGTGCCAGCAGCCACAGCGGAGGCACTTGGGATACGCAGTATTTT.

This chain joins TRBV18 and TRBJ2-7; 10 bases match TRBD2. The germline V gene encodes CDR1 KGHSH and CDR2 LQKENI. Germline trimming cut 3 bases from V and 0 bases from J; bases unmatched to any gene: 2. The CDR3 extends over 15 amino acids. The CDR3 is CASSPGLASSYEQYF. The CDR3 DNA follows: TGTGCCAGCTCACCGGGACTAGCGTCCTCCTACGAGCAGTACTTC.

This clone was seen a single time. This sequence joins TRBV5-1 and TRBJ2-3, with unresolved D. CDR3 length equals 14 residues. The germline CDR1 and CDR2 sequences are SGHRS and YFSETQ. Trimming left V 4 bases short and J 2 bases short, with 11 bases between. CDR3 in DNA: TGCGCCAGCAGCCGCATTAGCCCCACAGATACGCAGTATTTT. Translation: CASSRISPTDTQYF.

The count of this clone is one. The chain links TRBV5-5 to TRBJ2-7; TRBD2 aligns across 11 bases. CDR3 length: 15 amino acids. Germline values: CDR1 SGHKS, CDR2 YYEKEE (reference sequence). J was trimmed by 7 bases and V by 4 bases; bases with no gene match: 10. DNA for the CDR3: TGTGCCAGCAGCATATCGTCTAGCGGGAGGAAAGAGCAGTACTTC. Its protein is CASSISSSGRKEQYF. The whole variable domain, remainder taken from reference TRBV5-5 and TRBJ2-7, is DAGVTQSPTHLIKTRGQQVTLRCSPISGHKSVSWYQQVLGQGPQFIFQYYEKEERGRGNFPDRFSARQFPNYSSELNVNALLLGDSALYLCASSISSSGRKEQYFGPGTRLTVT.

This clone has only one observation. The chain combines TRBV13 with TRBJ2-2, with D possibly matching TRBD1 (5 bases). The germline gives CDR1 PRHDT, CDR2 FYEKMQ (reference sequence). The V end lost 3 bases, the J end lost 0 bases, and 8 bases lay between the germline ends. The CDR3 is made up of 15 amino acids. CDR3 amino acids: CASSFRQPNTGELFF. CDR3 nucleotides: TGTGCCAGCAGCTTCCGACAGCCGAACACCGGGGAGCTGTTTTTT.

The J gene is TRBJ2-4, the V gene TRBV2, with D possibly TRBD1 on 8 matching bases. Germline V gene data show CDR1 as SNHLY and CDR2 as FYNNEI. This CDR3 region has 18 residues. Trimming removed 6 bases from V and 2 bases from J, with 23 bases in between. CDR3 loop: CASRRVQGGPNSKNIQYF. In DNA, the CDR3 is TGTGCCAGCAGGAGGGTACAGGGGGGGCCTAACTCCAAAAACATTCAGTACTTC.

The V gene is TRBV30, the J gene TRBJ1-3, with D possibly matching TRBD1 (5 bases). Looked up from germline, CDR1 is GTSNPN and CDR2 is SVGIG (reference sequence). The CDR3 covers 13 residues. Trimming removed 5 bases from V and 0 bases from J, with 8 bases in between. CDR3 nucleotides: TGTGCCTGGCAGGGTAGCTCTGGAAACACCATATATTTT. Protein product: CAWQGSSGNTIYF.

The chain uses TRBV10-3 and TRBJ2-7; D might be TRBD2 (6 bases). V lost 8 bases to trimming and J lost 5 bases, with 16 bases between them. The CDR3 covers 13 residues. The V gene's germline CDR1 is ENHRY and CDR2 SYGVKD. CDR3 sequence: CAIGRELRDEQYF. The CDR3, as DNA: TGTGCCATCGGACGGGAGCTGAGGGACGAGCAGTACTTC.